This T cell receptor beta chain was identified in a study of blood T cell repertoires in COVID-19. The CDR3 consists of 13 residues. Those enrolled, adults aged about 18 to 89 years, came from 24 US areas. Some clones are missing from TCRdb's copy, which holds only in-frame ones; the method was immunoSEQ multiplex PCR. The sample has about 250,000 clones; roughly 80% are singletons. The V and J genes are TRBV12-2 and TRBJ2-1; TRBD1 was called by the table and not checked on the DNA. TRBV12-2 is described as a pseudogene. The receptor was derived from a man aged 40-55 years who had been exposed to COVID-19. The sample taken for sequencing was PBMCs or T cells enriched from blood (not recorded which). CDR3 nucleotide sequence: TGTGCAAGTCGCTTTTTCTGGGGCGATGAGCAGTTCTTC. Translation gives CASRFFWGDEQFF.